A single TCR beta chain is shown here with its context. Its binding antigen is unknown. This sample was included in a study of T cell clusters in autoimmune cytopenias (dated by TCRdb to the late 2010s). As for the study more broadly: The median TRB sequencing depth was around 50,000 reads per sample, and the median number of distinct TRB clonotypes was about 2,400 per sample. Peripheral blood TRB and IGH repertoires were sequenced in autoimmune cytopenia patients at active disease and during treatment follow-up, alongside healthy, CLL and autoimmune hepatitis controls. The goal of the study was to find out whether patients with autoimmune cytopenia have a disease-specific immune repertoire signature that could be used as a blood-based biomarker. Study-level results and caveats: GLIPH results suggested that primary autoimmune cytopenia patients were missing physiological T cell clusters, with 51 clusters found only in healthy donors compared with fewer than 20 found only in patients. Healthy donors had almost three times as many exclusive TRB clusters as active autoimmune hepatitis patients, a finding consistent with an autoimmunity-wide signature. The cluster-lack signature was not observed for secondary cytopenia versus CLL, as the signature was apparently masked by the dominant lymphoma-associated repertoire. The T cell clusters were defined in silico only, and their functional role remained to be validated experimentally. TRB repertoire shifts, with less even repertoires observed in secondary cytopenia and CLL, were mostly attributed to lymphoma bias rather than autoimmunity.

For each sample, TRB amplification used 200 to 250 ng of peripheral blood genomic DNA, equal to about 38,000 genome equivalents. TRB rearrangements were amplified by multiplex PCR following a touch-down protocol, with the TRB-A and TRB-B primer pools mixed in one tube. Illumina adapters and sample indices were added to the amplicons through two consecutive PCR reactions using Phusion HS II polymerase. The amplicons were gel-purified using the NucleoSpin Gel and PCR Clean-up kit, after which quantification was performed by Qubit and quality was checked on an Agilent 2100 Bioanalyzer. Libraries were sequenced on an Illumina MiSeq using 600-cycle, single-indexed, paired-end runs. The authors processed their data as follows. Alignment and assembly of TRB reads were performed with MiXCR version 2.1.12 and the default MiXCR reference library. Each unique CDR3 nucleotide sequence defined a clone, and only productive sequences with at least two reads were analysed. To assess repertoire diversity, an R script computed alpha-parameterized diversity profiles (alpha 0 to 5), which included the Shannon (alpha 1) and Simpson (alpha 2) indices. The tcR package was used to compute combinatorial TRB VJ usage, and cohorts were compared on this usage by principal component analysis with ade4. Using GLIPH, TCRbeta CDR3s were clustered on pairs of cohorts matched for age and read depth, and a Wilcoxon test was used to compare cluster frequencies. Following TCRdb reprocessing, every CDR3 protein sequence forms one entry, and DNA is not provided. TCRdb's processing, not the authors', yielded these V and J calls. The table kept for this sample lists approximately 8,800 distinct CDR3 sequences. The ten largest clones represent 4% to 5% of the sample.

The sequence was collected from a human donor with an autoimmune cytopenia or autoimmune hepatitis (not recorded which). The sample consisted of peripheral blood.

The CDR3 protein: CASSPPQETQYF. The chain links TRBV12-3 or TRBV12-4 with TRBJ2-5. Counted from cysteine to phenylalanine, this CDR3 has 12 amino acids. The protein alone is recorded here.